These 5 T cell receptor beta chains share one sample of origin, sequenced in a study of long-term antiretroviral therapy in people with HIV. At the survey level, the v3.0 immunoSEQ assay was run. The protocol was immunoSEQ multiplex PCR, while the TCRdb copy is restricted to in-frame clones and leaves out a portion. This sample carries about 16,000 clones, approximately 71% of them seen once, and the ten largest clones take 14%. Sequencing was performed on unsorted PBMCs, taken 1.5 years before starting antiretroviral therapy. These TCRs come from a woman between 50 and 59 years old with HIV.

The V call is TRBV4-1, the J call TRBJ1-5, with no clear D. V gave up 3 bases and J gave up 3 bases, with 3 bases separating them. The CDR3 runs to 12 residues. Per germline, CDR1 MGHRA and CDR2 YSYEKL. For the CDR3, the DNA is TGCGCCAGCAGCCACCCCAATCAGCCCCAGCATTTT. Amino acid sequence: CASSHPNQPQHF.

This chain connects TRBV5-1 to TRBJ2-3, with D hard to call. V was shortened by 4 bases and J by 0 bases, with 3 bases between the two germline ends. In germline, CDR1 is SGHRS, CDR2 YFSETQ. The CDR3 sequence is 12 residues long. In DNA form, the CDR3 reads TGCGCCAGCAGCGCCAGCACAGATACGCAGTATTTT. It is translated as CASSASTDTQYF. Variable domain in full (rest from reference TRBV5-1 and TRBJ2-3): KAGVTQTPRYLIKTRGQQVTLSCSPISGHRSVSWYQQTPGQGLQFLFEYFSETQRNKGNFPGRFSGRQFSNSRSEMNVSTLELGDSALYLCASSASTDTQYFGPGTRLTVL.

The CDR3 sequence is CASRTTADTQYF. The CDR3 bases are TGTGCCAGCAGGACGACAGCCGATACGCAGTATTTT. This chain joins TRBV6-5 and TRBJ2-3; a weak D match, TRBD1 (5 bases). The CDR3 contains 12 residues. Germline CDR1 MNHEY, CDR2 SVGAGI. The V end lost 6 bases, the J end lost 6 bases, and 10 bases lay between the germline ends.

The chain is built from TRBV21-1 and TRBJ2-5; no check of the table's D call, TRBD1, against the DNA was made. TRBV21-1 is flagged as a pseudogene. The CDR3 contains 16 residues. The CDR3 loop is CASSKGTHRAQETQYF. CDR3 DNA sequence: TGTGCCAGCAGCAAAGGGACACACAGAGCGCAAGAGACCCAGTACTTC.

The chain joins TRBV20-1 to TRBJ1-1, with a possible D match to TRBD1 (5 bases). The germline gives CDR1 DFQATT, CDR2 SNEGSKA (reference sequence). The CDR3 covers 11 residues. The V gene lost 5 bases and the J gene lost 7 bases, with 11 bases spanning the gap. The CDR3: CSASEQVEAFF. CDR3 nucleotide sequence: TGCAGTGCTTCCGAACAGGTTGAAGCTTTCTTT.